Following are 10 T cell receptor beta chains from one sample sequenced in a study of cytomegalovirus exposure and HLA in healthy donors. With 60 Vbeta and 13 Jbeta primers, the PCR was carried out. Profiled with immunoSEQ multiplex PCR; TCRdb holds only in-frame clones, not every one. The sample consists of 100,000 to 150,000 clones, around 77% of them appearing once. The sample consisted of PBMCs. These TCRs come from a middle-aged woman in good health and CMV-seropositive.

CDR3 nucleotide sequence: TGTGCCAGCAGTGAGTCCGTTAACTATGGCTACACCTTC. As protein: CASSESVNYGYTF. The chain uses TRBV25-1 and TRBJ1-2; D not certain. Germline V CDR1 and CDR2: MGHDK, SYGVNS. CDR3 length: 13 residues. Trimming removed 3 bases at V and 1 base at J, with 6 bases between.

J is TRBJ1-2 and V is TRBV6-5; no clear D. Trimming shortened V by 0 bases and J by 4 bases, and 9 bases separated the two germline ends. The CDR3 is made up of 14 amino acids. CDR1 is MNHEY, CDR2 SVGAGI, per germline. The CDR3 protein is CASSYSAAPYGYTF. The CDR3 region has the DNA TGTGCCAGCAGTTACTCGGCCGCTCCCTATGGCTACACCTTC.

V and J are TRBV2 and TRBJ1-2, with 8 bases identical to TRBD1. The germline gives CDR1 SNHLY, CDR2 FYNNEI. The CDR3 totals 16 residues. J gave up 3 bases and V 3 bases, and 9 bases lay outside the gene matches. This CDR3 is CASSDPRDRQHYGYTF. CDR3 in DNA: TGTGCCAGCAGTGACCCGAGGGACAGGCAGCACTATGGCTACACCTTC.

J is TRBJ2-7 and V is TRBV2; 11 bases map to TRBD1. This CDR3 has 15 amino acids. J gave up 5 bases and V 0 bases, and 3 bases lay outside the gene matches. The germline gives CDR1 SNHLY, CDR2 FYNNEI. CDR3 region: CASSEARTGGHEQYF. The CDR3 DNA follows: TGTGCCAGCAGTGAAGCCCGGACAGGGGGCCACGAGCAGTACTTC.

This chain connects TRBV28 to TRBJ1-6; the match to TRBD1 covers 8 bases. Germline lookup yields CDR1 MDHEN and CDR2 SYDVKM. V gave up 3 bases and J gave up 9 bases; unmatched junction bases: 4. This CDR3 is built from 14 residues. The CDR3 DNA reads TGTGCCAGCAGTTTTCTCAGGGGGCTTTCACCCCTCCACTTT. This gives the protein CASSFLRGLSPLHF. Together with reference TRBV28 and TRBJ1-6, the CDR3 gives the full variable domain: DVKVTQSSRYLVKRTGEKVFLECVQDMDHENMFWYRQDPGLGLRLIYFSYDVKMKEKGDIPEGYSVSREKKERFSLILESASTNQTSMYLCASSFLRGLSPLHFGNGTRLTVT.

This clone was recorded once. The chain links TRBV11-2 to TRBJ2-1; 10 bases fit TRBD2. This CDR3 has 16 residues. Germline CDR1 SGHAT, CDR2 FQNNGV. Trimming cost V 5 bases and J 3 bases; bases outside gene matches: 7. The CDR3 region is CASSGQPSGSYNEQFF. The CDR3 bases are TGTGCCAGCAGCGGACAACCTAGCGGGAGCTACAATGAGCAGTTCTTC.

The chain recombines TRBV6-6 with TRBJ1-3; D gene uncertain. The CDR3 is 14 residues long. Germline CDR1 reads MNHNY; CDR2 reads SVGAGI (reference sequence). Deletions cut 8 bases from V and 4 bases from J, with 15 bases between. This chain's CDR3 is CASHPGGSGNTIYF. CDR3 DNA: TGTGCCAGCCACCCGGGAGGGTCCGGAAACACCATATATTTT.

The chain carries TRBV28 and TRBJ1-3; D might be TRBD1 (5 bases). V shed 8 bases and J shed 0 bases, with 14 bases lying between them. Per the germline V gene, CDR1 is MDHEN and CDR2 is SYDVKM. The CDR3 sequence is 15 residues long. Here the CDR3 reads CASGLQDLSGNTIYF. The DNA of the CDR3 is TGTGCCAGCGGTCTACAGGACCTCTCTGGAAACACCATATATTTT.

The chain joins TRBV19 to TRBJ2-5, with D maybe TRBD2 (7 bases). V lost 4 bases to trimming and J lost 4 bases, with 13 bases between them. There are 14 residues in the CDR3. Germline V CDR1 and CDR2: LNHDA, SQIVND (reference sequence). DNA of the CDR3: TGTGCCAGTAGTACCCAGGGGAGGGTAGAGACCCAGTACTTC. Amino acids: CASSTQGRVETQYF.

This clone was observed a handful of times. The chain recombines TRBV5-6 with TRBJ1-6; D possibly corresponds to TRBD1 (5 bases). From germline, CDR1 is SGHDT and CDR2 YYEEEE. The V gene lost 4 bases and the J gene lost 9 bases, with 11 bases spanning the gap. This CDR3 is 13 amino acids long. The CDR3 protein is CASSVDTGSPLHF. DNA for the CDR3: TGTGCCAGCAGCGTAGATACAGGTTCACCCCTCCACTTT.